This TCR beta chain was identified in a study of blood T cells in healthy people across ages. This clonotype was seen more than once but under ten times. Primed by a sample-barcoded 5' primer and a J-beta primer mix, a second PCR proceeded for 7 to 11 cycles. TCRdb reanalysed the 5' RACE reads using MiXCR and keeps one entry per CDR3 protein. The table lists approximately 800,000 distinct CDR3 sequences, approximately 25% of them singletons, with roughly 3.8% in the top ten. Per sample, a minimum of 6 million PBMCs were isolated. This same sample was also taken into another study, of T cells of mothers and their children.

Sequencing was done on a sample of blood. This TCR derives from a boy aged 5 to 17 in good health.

This CDR3 is CASSQLTGNTGELFF. The CDR3 region has the DNA TGCGCCAGCAGCCAATTGACAGGGAACACCGGGGAGCTGTTTTTT. The chain recombines TRBV4-3 with TRBJ2-2; TRBD1 might be the D (6 bases). V was pared by 2 bases and J by 1 base, with 8 bases between. CDR1 and CDR2 from the germline V gene are LGHNA and YSLEER. This CDR3 has 15 amino acids.